The 27 T cell receptor beta chains listed next were all sequenced from one sample in a study of PD-1 blockade in classical Hodgkin lymphoma. Clones were sequenced by immunoSEQ multiplex PCR, and TCRdb holds only the in-frame ones, with some missing. The sample includes 43,000 or so clones, about 77% seen only once; the top ten take 30% to 45%. Time point specified: cycle 4 day 1 (C4D1), after less than 7 weeks of nivolumab. Every patient was affected by relapse after autologous stem cell transplantation, while exposure to brentuximab vedotin was not uniform. Sample: peripheral blood mononuclear cells (PBMCs), taken before the fourth cycle of nivolumab. The receptors stem from a human donor with classical Hodgkin lymphoma.

The chain employs TRBV19 and TRBJ1-1; D remains unclear. Per the germline V gene, CDR1 is LNHDA and CDR2 is SQIVND (reference sequence). Trimming pared 1 base from V and 1 base from J, leaving 7 bases between. The CDR3 sequence is 14 residues long. CDR3 in amino acids: CASSIVAQNTEAFF. The CDR3 region has the DNA TGTGCCAGTAGTATAGTGGCCCAGAACACTGAAGCTTTCTTT. The full variable domain, completed using reference TRBV19 and TRBJ1-1, is DGGITQSPKYLFRKEGQNVTLSCEQNLNHDAMYWYRQDPGQGLRLIYYSQIVNDFQKGDIAEGYSVSREKKESFPLTVTSAQKNPTAFYLCASSIVAQNTEAFFGQGTRLTVV.

This clone was seen more than once but under ten times. J is TRBJ1-2 and V is TRBV2; perhaps TRBD1 as D (5 bases). Germline CDR1 SNHLY, CDR2 FYNNEI. The CDR3 totals 14 residues. V was trimmed by 6 bases and J by 6 bases, leaving 17 bases between them. CDR3 DNA sequence: TGTGCCAGCAGGGTAGACAGAACTTGGGATGGCTACACCTTC. Amino acid sequence: CASRVDRTWDGYTF.

This clone was seen a handful of times. The chain uses TRBV2 and TRBJ2-7; 14 nucleotides agree with TRBD2. CDR3 length: 17 residues. Trimming took 1 base from V and 12 from J; bases not matched to a gene: 14. Germline-derived CDR1 and CDR2 are SNHLY and FYNNEI. CDR3 bases: TGTGCCAGCAGTGAAGTGGGGACGGGACTAGCGGGGGAACTTCGGTACTTC. Its protein is CASSEVGTGLAGELRYF.

This clone was detected once. This chain joins TRBV6-6 and TRBJ2-7, with TRBD1 matching over 9 bases. Germline V gene lookup returns CDR1 MNHNY and CDR2 SVGAGI (reference sequence). J gave up 5 bases and V 2 bases, and 4 bases lay outside the gene matches. The CDR3 has 14 amino acids. CDR3 coding DNA: TGTGCCAGCAGTTACGGGGACAGGGCCGACGAGCAGTACTTC. Translated, it gives CASSYGDRADEQYF.

The V gene is TRBV10-1, the J gene TRBJ2-7; no clear D gene. This CDR3 is built from 17 residues. The V gene's germline CDR1 is WNHNN and CDR2 SYGVQD (reference sequence). V lost 6 bases and J 6 bases, leaving 27 bases between the germline ends. For the CDR3, the DNA is TGCGCCAGCAGCGTTACAAGGCCCCGTTCCCAGCTCTGCGAGCAGTACTTC. It encodes CASSVTRPRSQLCEQYF.

The chain couples TRBV5-4 to TRBJ2-2; D is possibly TRBD1 (5 bases). The germline V gene has CDR1 SGHNT and CDR2 YYREEE (reference sequence). The CDR3 extends over 14 amino acids. V lost 1 base, J lost 4 bases, and 8 bases lay in between. The CDR3 loop reads CASSLRQPTGELFF. The CDR3 nucleotides are TGTGCCAGCAGCTTGCGACAGCCCACCGGGGAGCTGTTTTTT.

The V and J genes are TRBV30 and TRBJ2-6; D call uncertain. V shed 2 bases and J shed 0 bases, with 17 bases lying between them. The CDR3 spans 18 residues. Looked up from germline, CDR1 is GTSNPN and CDR2 is SVGIG (reference sequence). CDR3 sequence reads: CAWSLFLISSSGANVLTF. In DNA, the CDR3 is TGTGCCTGGAGTCTTTTTTTGATTTCTTCCTCTGGGGCCAACGTCCTGACTTTC. The full variable domain, with the rest looked up from reference TRBV30 and TRBJ2-6, is SQTIHQWPATLVQPVGSPLSLECTVEGTSNPNLYWYRQAAGRGLQLLFYSVGIGQISSEVPQNLSASRPQDRQFILSSKKLLLSDSGFYLCAWSLFLISSSGANVLTFGAGSRLTVL.

This clone has a handful of counts. The rearrangement links TRBV6-1 to TRBJ1-3; the D gene is possibly TRBD1 (6 bases). The V and J ends lost 4 bases and 5 bases respectively, with 15 bases between them. The CDR3 loop spans 15 amino acids. Germline-derived CDR1 and CDR2 are MNHNS and SASEGT. The CDR3 region has the DNA TGTGCCAGCAGTGGGGGGCCGGGGGGCCGAAACACCATATATTTT. This encodes CASSGGPGGRNTIYF.

The chain joins TRBV6-5 to TRBJ2-3; no clear D gene. V lost 6 bases and J lost 0, with 7 bases in between. This CDR3 contains 13 residues. Germline V gives CDR1 MNHEY, CDR2 SVGAGI. CDR3 nucleotide sequence: TGTGCCAGCAGGTCCGACAGCACAGATACGCAGTATTTT. Translating it yields CASRSDSTDTQYF.

About this clone: Different DNA sequences within this sample yield the same CDR3. This rearrangement joins TRBV6-1 to TRBJ1-1, with a tentative D call TRBD1 (6 bases). Per the germline V gene, CDR1 is MNHNS and CDR2 is SASEGT. Trimming removed 2 bases from V and 2 bases from J, with 12 bases in between. There are 15 residues in the CDR3. The CDR3 is CASSEPGRGNTEAFF. DNA of the CDR3: TGTGCCAGCAGTGAACCGGGCAGGGGAAACACTGAAGCTTTCTTT.

The chain has TRBV18 and TRBJ2-1, with TRBD1 matching over 7 bases. The CDR3 has 13 amino acids. Trimming took 8 bases from V and 8 from J; bases not matched to a gene: 9. Germline V gene data show CDR1 as KGHSH and CDR2 as LQKENI. CDR3 in DNA: TGTGCCAGCACAGGGGCCCAGGGATATGAGCAGTTCTTC. Amino acids: CASTGAQGYEQFF.

This rearrangement joins TRBV18 to TRBJ1-6; D is perhaps TRBD1 (5 bases). CDR3 length: 16 residues. From germline, CDR1 is KGHSH and CDR2 LQKENI. V lost 4 bases, J lost 7 bases, and 17 bases lay in between. CDR3 DNA sequence: TGTGCCAGCTCACTACGGGACTCAGGGCGGAATTCACCCCTCCACTTT. Its protein product is CASSLRDSGRNSPLHF.

This chain links TRBV29-1 with TRBJ1-5, with D perhaps TRBD1 (6 bases). Between the trimmed V and J ends, which lost 6 bases and 5 bases, there was a span of 14 bases. This CDR3 is 13 amino acids long. Germline values: CDR1 SQVTM, CDR2 ANQGSEA. Here the CDR3 reads CSVQQGKDQPQHF. In DNA form, the CDR3 reads TGCAGCGTCCAACAGGGAAAGGATCAGCCCCAGCATTTT.

The rearrangement links TRBV7-3 to TRBJ2-1; 7 bases line up with TRBD2. Germline V CDR1 and CDR2: SGHTA, FQGTGA. CDR3 length: 16 residues. After removal of 5 bases from V and 0 bases from J, the junction contained 7 bases not matched to a gene. As DNA, the CDR3 is TGTGCCAGCAGCCCCCTGAGCGGGGTCTCCTACAATGAGCAGTTCTTC. It specifies CASSPLSGVSYNEQFF.

The rearrangement uses TRBV28 and TRBJ1-2; tentatively, D is TRBD1 (5 bases). Per germline, CDR1 MDHEN and CDR2 SYDVKM. There are 12 residues in the CDR3. The CDR3 here is CAEWGRGYGYTF. CDR3 nucleotides: TGTGCTGAGTGGGGCCGAGGGTATGGCTACACCTTC.

This clone was seen ten or more times. The rearrangement links TRBV19 to TRBJ1-3; D remains unclear. The CDR3 contains 12 residues. V dropped 0 bases and J dropped 10 bases, with 7 bases sitting between them. Germline values: CDR1 LNHDA, CDR2 SQIVND (reference sequence). The CDR3 here is CASSIDPGTIYF. The CDR3 nucleotides read TGTGCCAGTAGTATAGATCCGGGGACCATATATTTT.

This rearrangement joins TRBV18 to TRBJ1-1; no clear D gene. The germline V and J ends were trimmed by 0 bases and 0 bases, with 14 bases remaining between them. Germline V gene sequence: CDR1 KGHSH, CDR2 LQKENI. CDR3 size: 17 residues. The CDR3 DNA sequence: TGTGCCAGCTCACCACCGGTCCCAGCCCTTATGAACACTGAAGCTTTCTTT. The encoded protein is CASSPPVPALMNTEAFF.

The V call is TRBV19, the J call TRBJ1-5, with D maybe TRBD1 (6 bases). The CDR3 is 17 amino acids. Trimming stripped 6 bases from V and 1 base from J, with 19 bases between. Germline lookup yields CDR1 LNHDA and CDR2 SQIVND (reference sequence). CDR3 amino acids: CASRAGGGARSNQPQHF. The CDR3 bases are TGTGCCAGTAGAGCGGGCGGGGGGGCGAGGAGCAATCAGCCCCAGCATTTT.

The CDR3 nucleotides are TGTGCCTGGACCGGGTCCTACCAGGAGGCACCCCTCCACTTT. Encoded protein: CAWTGSYQEAPLHF. The rearrangement joins TRBV30 to TRBJ1-6, with D uncertain. The length of the CDR3 is 14 residues. The germline V and J ends were trimmed by 4 bases and 11 bases, with 18 bases remaining between them. The germline CDR1 and CDR2 sequences are GTSNPN and SVGIG (reference sequence).

This clone has only a few counts. The chain couples TRBV9 to TRBJ1-1, with D perhaps TRBD1 (5 bases). Germline CDR1 SGDLS, CDR2 YYNGEE. V was trimmed by 2 bases and J by 8 bases, leaving 13 bases between them. The CDR3 runs to 13 residues. CDR3 loop: CASSVVGAAEAFF. As DNA, the CDR3 is TGTGCCAGCAGCGTTGTAGGGGCGGCCGAAGCTTTCTTT.

The chain couples TRBV19 to TRBJ1-2, with 10 bases lining up with TRBD1. Germline V CDR1 and CDR2: LNHDA, SQIVND (reference sequence). The CDR3 totals 18 residues. J lost 4 bases, V lost 4 bases, and 15 bases had no gene match. CDR3 nucleotide sequence: TGTGCCAGTAGTAGTTACGGGACAGGGGAGCTATTGGGCTATGGCTACACCTTC. Protein product: CASSSYGTGELLGYGYTF.

The chain links TRBV6-1 to TRBJ2-5; no clear D gene. The J call may be in error: the DNA end matches TRBJ2-7 better. Germline-derived CDR1 and CDR2 are MNHNS and SASEGT. There are 14 residues in the CDR3. The CDR3 DNA follows: TGTGCCAGCAGTGAAGGGCCAGTCTCCTACGAGCAGTACTTC. Its translation is CASSEGPVSYEQYF.

The V and J genes are TRBV2 and TRBJ2-3; no reliable D call. The V gene's germline CDR1 is SNHLY and CDR2 FYNNEI. This CDR3 has 15 residues. V was cut by 4 bases and J by 2 bases, with 13 bases left in between. The CDR3 DNA follows: TGTGCCAGCAGTGGTCCTAATTTACACACAGATACGCAGTATTTT. Residues: CASSGPNLHTDTQYF.

The V gene is TRBV7-9, the J gene TRBJ1-1, with 7 bases aligning to TRBD1. V lost 5 bases and J lost 4; bases outside the gene matches: 7. The CDR3 spans 14 residues. Germline V gene lookup returns CDR1 SEHNR and CDR2 FQNEAQ (reference sequence). The DNA of the CDR3 is TGTGCCAGCAGCCCACAGGGGTTGGGCACTGAAGCTTTCTTT. This sequence encodes CASSPQGLGTEAFF.

This chain joins TRBV12-5 and TRBJ1-1; 9 bases map to TRBD1. Germline lookup yields CDR1 LGHNT and CDR2 FRNRAP. V was clipped by 2 bases and J by 3 bases; unmatched bases: 7. This CDR3 region has 16 residues. The CDR3 spells CASGLNLGQGDTEAFF. CDR3 nucleotides: TGTGCTAGTGGTTTGAACCTGGGACAGGGTGACACTGAAGCTTTCTTT. Drawing the rest from reference TRBV12-5 and TRBJ1-1, the complete variable domain is DARVTQTPRHKVTEMGQEVTMRCQPILGHNTVFWYRQTMMQGLELLAYFRNRAPLDDSGMPKDRFSAEMPDATLATLKIQPSEPRDSAVYFCASGLNLGQGDTEAFFGQGTRLTVV.

This clone was picked up a small number of times. The genes are TRBV30 and TRBJ1-6, with D hard to call. V was cut by 2 bases and J by 10 bases, with 9 bases left in between. This CDR3 has 12 residues. CDR1 GTSNPN and CDR2 SVGIG come from the germline V gene (reference sequence). The CDR3 sequence: CAWSIRSSPLHF. The CDR3 DNA reads as TGTGCCTGGAGTATCAGGAGCTCACCCCTCCACTTT.

The chain employs TRBV9 and TRBJ2-3, with D possibly matching TRBD2 (7 bases). Germline CDR1 reads SGDLS; CDR2 reads YYNGEE. V was shortened by 4 bases and J by 4 bases, with 13 bases between the two germline ends. CDR3 length: 14 residues. The CDR3, as DNA: TGTGCCAGCAGCCCCCGGGGGGCGTCAGATACGCAGTATTTT. Its translation is CASSPRGASDTQYF.